A selection of T cell receptor beta chains follows, all from one sample in a study of T cell responses to AZD1222 COVID-19 vaccine. Data came from immunoSEQ multiplex PCR; TCRdb stores just in-frame clones and leaves some out. Of about 130,000 clones listed, under 90% are singletons. Sequencing used peripheral blood, obtained on day 0 of AZD1222 vaccination. The origin of the receptors is an adult in good health. CDR3s include the opening cysteine and the closing phenylalanine or tryptophan. A D gene is named only where the DNA matches it firmly. The listing skips clone size in some rows; elsewhere it reads once, few, many or a size class.

V,size,J,D,DNA,CDR3
TRBV4-3,NA,TRBJ1-1,TRBD1,TGCGCCAGCAGCCAAGGACAGGGGGCCCTCCGCTTCTTT,CASSQGQGALRFF
TRBV5-1,NA,TRBJ2-5,TRBD2,TGCGCCAGCAGCTTCGGCGGGGGGGAGACGACCCAGTACTTC,CASSFGGGETTQYF
TRBV19,NA,TRBJ1-5,NA,TGTGCCAGTAGTACCACCGGGCCCCGGAATCAGCCCCAGCATTTT,CASSTTGPRNQPQHF
TRBV9,NA,TRBJ2-7,NA,TGTGCCAGCAGCGTAGATGGCGTCGGCTACTACGAGCAGTACTTC,CASSVDGVGYYEQYF
TRBV7-2,NA,TRBJ2-3,TRBD1,TGTGCCAGCAGCCCACAGGGGACGGCGATCACAGATACGCAGTATTTT,CASSPQGTAITDTQYF
TRBV29-1,NA,TRBJ2-1,NA,TGCAGCGTTGAAGGGGCAGGGTACCAGTTCTTC,CSVEGAGYQFF
TRBV28,NA,TRBJ1-1,NA,TGTGCCAGCAGCCTTCTCAACACTGAAGCTTTCTTT,CASSLLNTEAFF
TRBV7-5,once,TRBJ2-7,NA,TGTGCCAGAAGCTTAGTCAGGATTTTGGGTTACGAGCAGTACTTC,CARSLVRILGYEQYF
TRBV6-5,NA,TRBJ2-1,NA,TGTGCCAGCAGTTCCCTCACCCTGACCAACCTCGAATTCTTC,CASSSLTLTNLEFF
TRBV4-1,once,TRBJ1-6,NA,TGCGCCAGCAGCCAAGATTGGGTAATGTGGAATTCACCCCTCCACTTT,CASSQDWVMWNSPLHF
TRBV25-1,NA,TRBJ1-1,NA,TGTGCCAGCAGTGAAGGGAACACTGAAGCTTTCTTT,CASSEGNTEAFF
TRBV6-6,NA,TRBJ1-4,NA,TGTGCCAGCAGTTACTCGTGGGCAGGTGGAGAAAAACTGTTTTTT,CASSYSWAGGEKLFF
TRBV2,NA,TRBJ1-5,TRBD1,TGTGCCAGCAGTGAAAATCGGGACAGGGATGATCAGCCCCAGCATTTT,CASSENRDRDDQPQHF
TRBV29-1,NA,TRBJ1-3,NA,TGCAGCGTTGAAGATATTACCTCTGGAAACACCATATATTTT,CSVEDITSGNTIYF
TRBV5-4,NA,TRBJ2-7,NA,TGTGCCAGCAGCGACGCATTTAGCTCCTACGAGCAGTACTTC,CASSDAFSSYEQYF
TRBV20-1,NA,TRBJ1-5,NA,TGCAGTGCTAGTGTGGGGCCCAATCAGCCCCAGCATTTT,CSASVGPNQPQHF
TRBV5-1,NA,TRBJ2-7,NA,TGCGCCAGCAGCGTCACTCGGGGACAAACCTACGAGCAGTACTTC,CASSVTRGQTYEQYF
TRBV4-3,NA,TRBJ1-2,NA,TGCGCCAGCAGCCTCGGGACGGGGACTAACTATGGCTACACCTTC,CASSLGTGTNYGYTF
TRBV9,NA,TRBJ2-3,TRBD2,TGTGCCAGCAGCGTAGTGGGGGGGGAGACAGATACGCAGTATTTT,CASSVVGGETDTQYF
TRBV27,NA,TRBJ1-1,NA,TGTGCCAGCAGTTTAGGGGGCAGGGGTACTGAAGCTTTCTTT,CASSLGGRGTEAFF
TRBV4-1,NA,TRBJ1-4,TRBD1,TGCGCCAGCCGACAGGGATCTGCAACTAATGAAAAACTGTTTTTT,CASRQGSATNEKLFF
TRBV7-3,NA,TRBJ1-2,NA,TGTGCCAGCAGCCCCCACTCCGGGACACCCGAGGGCTACACCTTC,CASSPHSGTPEGYTF
TRBV12-2,NA,TRBJ1-2,NA,TGTGCAAGTCGCTTAGCTGACAGGGCGAGCTATGGCTACACCTTC,CASRLADRASYGYTF